Listed below are T cell receptor beta chains from one sample, sequenced in a study of blood T cell repertoires in COVID-19. TCRdb's table, derived via immunoSEQ multiplex PCR, lists solely in-frame clones and lacks some. Of about 250,000 clones listed, approximately 88% are singletons. Sequenced material: peripheral blood. Source of these receptors: a woman aged 25-40 years with COVID-19, enrolled during active disease. CDR3s include the opening cysteine and the closing phenylalanine or tryptophan. A D gene is named only where the DNA matches it firmly. Clone size is stated in some rows and not others, as once, few, many or a class when expanded.

J gene: TRBJ2-1; clone size: .; V gene: TRBV6-1; D gene: TRBD2; CDR3 protein: CASSDRLAGVPINNEQFF; CDR3 DNA: TGTGCCAGCAGTGACAGACTAGCGGGAGTCCCGATTAACAATGAGCAGTTCTTC
J gene: TRBJ2-5; clone size: once; V gene: TRBV27; D gene: TRBD2; CDR3 protein: CASSFSGRGLQETQYF; CDR3 DNA: TGTGCCAGCAGTTTTAGCGGGAGGGGGCTCCAAGAGACCCAGTACTTC
J gene: TRBJ2-1; clone size: .; V gene: TRBV28; D gene: TRBD1; CDR3 protein: CASSGGGQGDNEQFF; CDR3 DNA: TGTGCCAGCAGTGGGGGGGGACAGGGAGACAATGAGCAGTTCTTC
J gene: TRBJ1-5; clone size: .; V gene: TRBV27; D gene: TRBD1; CDR3 protein: CASTPSPGQGQPQHF; CDR3 DNA: TGTGCCAGCACCCCGAGCCCGGGACAGGGTCAGCCCCAGCATTTT
J gene: TRBJ2-3; clone size: .; V gene: TRBV10-1; D gene: TRBD1; CDR3 protein: CASNPGQGTDTQYF; CDR3 DNA: TGCGCCAGTAATCCGGGACAGGGCACAGATACGCAGTATTTT
J gene: TRBJ1-2; clone size: .; V gene: TRBV5-4; D gene: .; CDR3 protein: CASTLLGGVAYGYTF; CDR3 DNA: TGTGCCAGCACCCTACTGGGCGGGGTAGCCTATGGCTACACCTTC
J gene: TRBJ2-1; clone size: .; V gene: TRBV19; D gene: .; CDR3 protein: CASSLGHYNEQFF; CDR3 DNA: TGTGCCAGTAGTCTCGGACACTACAATGAGCAGTTCTTC
J gene: TRBJ1-2; clone size: .; V gene: TRBV14; D gene: .; CDR3 protein: CASSQGPRGYTF; CDR3 DNA: TGTGCCAGCAGCCAAGGACCGAGGGGCTACACCTTC
J gene: TRBJ1-1; clone size: .; V gene: TRBV5-1; D gene: .; CDR3 protein: CASSLVSGVRAEAFF; CDR3 DNA: TGCGCCAGCAGCTTGGTGTCGGGGGTTAGGGCTGAAGCTTTCTTT
J gene: TRBJ2-1; clone size: once; V gene: TRBV19; D gene: .; CDR3 protein: CASTYDSSYNEQFF; CDR3 DNA: TGTGCCAGTACCTATGACAGCTCCTACAATGAGCAGTTCTTC
J gene: TRBJ1-5; clone size: .; V gene: TRBV27; D gene: TRBD1; CDR3 protein: CASSSGGGQPQHF; CDR3 DNA: TGTGCCAGCAGTTCAGGGGGCGGGCAGCCCCAGCATTTT
J gene: TRBJ2-7; clone size: .; V gene: TRBV11-2; D gene: .; CDR3 protein: CASSINRDNSYEQYF; CDR3 DNA: TGTGCCAGCAGCATAAACCGGGACAACTCCTACGAGCAGTACTTC
J gene: TRBJ2-5; clone size: once; V gene: TRBV19; D gene: TRBD1; CDR3 protein: CASSADRGKFETQYF; CDR3 DNA: TGTGCCAGTAGTGCGGACAGGGGGAAGTTTGAGACCCAGTACTTC
J gene: TRBJ1-2; clone size: once; V gene: TRBV27; D gene: TRBD1; CDR3 protein: CASSTGGLGYGYTF; CDR3 DNA: TGTGCCAGCAGTACAGGGGGCTTAGGCTATGGCTACACCTTC
J gene: TRBJ1-3; clone size: once; V gene: TRBV5-4; D gene: TRBD1; CDR3 protein: CASSLEAGGRNTIYF; CDR3 DNA: TGTGCCAGCAGCTTGGAGGCAGGGGGTAGAAACACCATATATTTT
J gene: TRBJ2-7; clone size: .; V gene: TRBV5-1; D gene: TRBD1; CDR3 protein: CASSNRDRGYEQYF; CDR3 DNA: TGCGCCAGCAGCAACCGGGACAGGGGCTACGAGCAGTACTTC
J gene: TRBJ2-7; clone size: many; V gene: TRBV7-7; D gene: TRBD2; CDR3 protein: CASSLEAGGQYEQYF; CDR3 DNA: TGTGCTAGCAGCTTAGAAGCGGGGGGGCAGTACGAGCAGTACTTC
J gene: TRBJ2-7; clone size: .; V gene: TRBV21-1; D gene: .; CDR3 protein: CASSNRDSSYEQYF; CDR3 DNA: TGTGCCAGCAGCAACAGGGATAGCTCCTACGAGCAGTACTTC
J gene: TRBJ2-1; clone size: .; V gene: TRBV3-1/TRBV3-2; D gene: TRBD1; CDR3 protein: CASSQVRQGAQYNEQFF; CDR3 DNA: TGTGCCAGCAGCCAAGTTAGACAGGGGGCGCAATACAATGAGCAGTTCTTC
J gene: TRBJ2-1; clone size: .; V gene: TRBV4-3; D gene: TRBD2; CDR3 protein: CASSQDSRRLAANEQFF; CDR3 DNA: TGCGCCAGCAGCCAAGACAGCCGGAGACTAGCGGCTAATGAGCAGTTCTTC
J gene: TRBJ2-7; clone size: few; V gene: TRBV9; D gene: TRBD2; CDR3 protein: CASSVTLAGYEQYF; CDR3 DNA: TGTGCCAGCAGCGTAACACTAGCGGGCTACGAGCAGTACTTC
J gene: TRBJ1-3; clone size: .; V gene: TRBV12-5; D gene: .; CDR3 protein: CASGPWATYSGNTIYF; CDR3 DNA: TGTGCTAGTGGTCCCTGGGCCACTTACTCTGGAAACACCATATATTTT
J gene: TRBJ1-5; clone size: .; V gene: TRBV28; D gene: .; CDR3 protein: CASSLWAQVSNQPQHF; CDR3 DNA: TGTGCCAGCAGTTTATGGGCTCAGGTTAGCAATCAGCCCCAGCATTTT
J gene: TRBJ1-6; clone size: once; V gene: TRBV10-3; D gene: TRBD1; CDR3 protein: CAISDSGQNNSPLHF; CDR3 DNA: TGTGCCATCAGTGATTCGGGACAGAATAATTCACCCCTCCACTTT